These T cell receptor beta chains were read from a single sample in a study of T cell responses to AZD1222 COVID-19 vaccine. The assay was immunoSEQ multiplex PCR, and TCRdb's table has in-frame clones only and misses some. The data hold 100,000 to 150,000 clones, with approximately 85% observed a single time. The sample in question was peripheral blood, obtained on day 0 of AZD1222 vaccination. These receptors were collected from an adult in good health. The CDR3 runs from the conserved cysteine through the conserved F or W. D genes are given only for firm matches. Where a row states a size, it is once, few, many or the class of an expanded clone; other rows omit it.

j_call,d_call,clone_size,v_call,cdr3_aa,cdr3_nt
TRBJ1-2,NA,once,TRBV5-4,CASSQSNEGLIYGYTF,TGTGCCAGCAGCCAAAGCAACGAGGGCCTGATCTATGGCTACACCTTC
TRBJ2-3,NA,NA,TRBV7-2,CASSVGVGRDTQYF,TGTGCCAGCAGCGTGGGAGTGGGTCGAGATACGCAGTATTTT
TRBJ1-5,NA,NA,TRBV18,CASSPPGRQINQPQHF,TGTGCCAGCTCACCACCGGGGCGGCAGATCAATCAGCCCCAGCATTTT
TRBJ1-3,TRBD1,NA,TRBV9,CASSAEAGTVRNTIYF,TGTGCCAGCAGCGCAGAAGCCGGGACAGTAAGAAACACCATATATTTT
TRBJ1-5,NA,NA,TRBV19,CASSQISENQPQHF,TGTGCCAGTAGTCAGATTTCAGAAAATCAGCCCCAGCATTTT
TRBJ2-1,NA,NA,TRBV5-1,CASSLDGTPRRQNEQFF,TGCGCCAGCAGCTTGGATGGGACGCCCCGTCGGCAGAATGAGCAGTTCTTC
TRBJ1-5,NA,NA,TRBV7-8,CASSPRQANSNQPQHF,TGTGCCAGCAGCCCCCGACAGGCGAATAGCAATCAGCCCCAGCATTTT
TRBJ2-2,TRBD2,once,TRBV30,CAWSLGGGNTGELFF,TGTGCCTGGAGTCTTGGCGGGGGAAACACCGGGGAGCTGTTTTTT
TRBJ2-1,NA,NA,TRBV16,CASSQSKGLGRYNEQFF,TGTGCCAGCAGCCAATCTAAGGGACTGGGGAGGTACAATGAGCAGTTCTTC
TRBJ1-4,NA,NA,TRBV5-8,CASSLGQWSEKLFF,TGTGCCAGCAGCTTGGGACAGTGGTCTGAAAAACTGTTTTTT
TRBJ1-2,NA,NA,TRBV19,CASSIEGGYGYTF,TGTGCCAGTAGTATCGAGGGGGGGTATGGCTACACCTTC
TRBJ1-1,NA,NA,TRBV7-9,CASSLVREGMAFF,TGTGCCAGCAGCTTAGTAAGGGAGGGGATGGCTTTCTTT
TRBJ2-7,NA,NA,TRBV3-1/TRBV3-2,CASSQDLVLSPYEQYF,TGTGCCAGCAGCCAAGATCTTGTTTTGTCGCCCTACGAGCAGTACTTC
TRBJ2-3,TRBD2,few,TRBV9,CASTEGRLAGVWGTDTQYF,TGTGCCAGCACAGAGGGGAGACTAGCGGGAGTATGGGGCACAGATACGCAGTATTTT
TRBJ2-7,NA,NA,TRBV30,CAWAGPYEQYF,TGTGCCTGGGCAGGTCCCTACGAGCAGTACTTC
TRBJ1-1,TRBD1,NA,TRBV28,CASTTQGGGDTEAFF,TGTGCCAGCACTACACAGGGGGGTGGGGACACTGAAGCTTTCTTT
TRBJ2-1,TRBD2,NA,TRBV27,CASIPLAGGRKQFF,TGTGCCAGCATTCCACTAGCGGGGGGGCGTAAGCAGTTCTTC
TRBJ1-1,NA,NA,TRBV2,CASMVGVQRIGTEAFF,TGTGCCAGCATGGTGGGGGTCCAAAGGATTGGCACTGAAGCTTTCTTT
TRBJ2-3,TRBD2,NA,TRBV7-8,CASSGTSGTDTQYF,TGTGCCAGCAGCGGGACTAGCGGAACAGATACGCAGTATTTT
TRBJ2-2,NA,NA,TRBV5-1,CASSLAATLAVANTGELFF,TGCGCCAGCAGCTTGGCCGCGACCTTAGCAGTCGCGAACACCGGGGAGCTGTTTTTT
TRBJ1-1,NA,NA,TRBV9,CASSVGMEPVTIAFF,TGTGCCAGCAGCGTAGGGATGGAGCCGGTGACTATCGCTTTCTTT
TRBJ1-4,NA,NA,TRBV11-2,CASSLEGTPATNEKLFF,TGTGCCAGCAGCTTAGAAGGCACCCCAGCAACTAATGAAAAACTGTTTTTT
TRBJ1-4,NA,NA,TRBV5-1,CASSLNGNEKLFF,TGCGCCAGCAGCTTAAACGGTAATGAAAAACTGTTTTTT
TRBJ1-1,NA,once,TRBV5-1,CASSRDRNTEAFF,TGCGCCAGCAGCCGGGACCGGAACACTGAAGCTTTCTTT
TRBJ1-2,TRBD1,NA,TRBV4-1,CASSQWATGISGGYTF,TGCGCCAGCAGCCAATGGGCGACAGGGATTTCAGGGGGCTACACCTTC
TRBJ2-1,NA,few,TRBV19,CASSLLGRYNEQFF,TGTGCCAGTAGTCTCCTAGGGCGTTACAATGAGCAGTTCTTC
TRBJ2-5,NA,NA,TRBV7-9,CASSLGQQETQYF,TGTGCCAGCAGCTTAGGGCAGCAAGAGACCCAGTACTTC
TRBJ1-5,NA,NA,TRBV9,CASSVNSGSQPQHF,TGTGCCAGCAGCGTAAATTCAGGGTCCCAGCCCCAGCATTTT
TRBJ1-3,TRBD1,NA,TRBV25-1,CASRGLVKGAPGNTIYF,TGTGCCAGCAGGGGCTTGGTTAAGGGGGCCCCTGGAAACACCATATATTTT
TRBJ1-5,NA,NA,TRBV2,CASLGPRFLDQPQHF,TGTGCCAGCTTAGGTCCCCGTTTTTTGGATCAGCCCCAGCATTTT
TRBJ1-2,TRBD1,NA,TRBV19,CASSSTGTGGPGGYTF,TGTGCCAGTAGTTCTACCGGGACAGGGGGCCCAGGTGGCTACACCTTC
TRBJ2-5,NA,NA,TRBV2,CASRGETGRRQETQYF,TGTGCCAGCAGGGGTGAGACAGGGAGGCGGCAAGAGACCCAGTACTTC
TRBJ1-2,TRBD1,few,TRBV27,CASTSGDRALGGYTF,TGTGCCAGCACTTCAGGGGACAGGGCCCTGGGGGGCTACACCTTC
TRBJ1-5,NA,NA,TRBV24-1,CATSVDYHQPQHF,TGTGCCACCAGTGTCGACTACCATCAGCCCCAGCATTTT
TRBJ2-7,TRBD1,NA,TRBV6-5,CASSSPGQGLYEQYF,TGTGCCAGCAGTTCCCCGGGACAGGGCCTCTACGAGCAGTACTTC
TRBJ1-2,NA,NA,TRBV7-3,CASSFGTYGYTF,TGTGCCAGCAGCTTCGGAACCTATGGCTACACCTTC
TRBJ1-1,NA,once,TRBV7-8,CASSPRPPGTTEAFF,TGTGCCAGCAGCCCACGCCCCCCAGGGACCACTGAAGCTTTCTTT
TRBJ1-5,TRBD1,NA,TRBV6-5,CASINRDRGRQPQHF,TGTGCCAGCATTAACCGGGACAGGGGTCGACAGCCCCAGCATTTT
TRBJ1-1,TRBD1,NA,TRBV5-1,CASSFGTGGIRGTEAFF,TGCGCCAGCAGCTTTGGGACAGGGGGCATTCGAGGCACTGAAGCTTTCTTT
TRBJ1-5,NA,NA,TRBV2,CASSDRRTGGSNQPQHF,TGTGCCAGCAGTGACCGTCGGACCGGGGGTAGCAATCAGCCCCAGCATTTT
TRBJ1-1,NA,NA,TRBV14,CASSHLTAMNTEAFF,TGTGCCAGCAGCCATCTAACCGCAATGAACACTGAAGCTTTCTTT
TRBJ2-7,NA,NA,TRBV2,CASSDIQRSYEQYF,TGTGCCAGCAGTGATATACAGCGCTCCTACGAGCAGTACTTC
TRBJ1-5,TRBD1,once,TRBV6-2/TRBV6-3,CASSYEVRGRPQPQHF,TGTGCCAGCAGTTACGAGGTTAGGGGGCGCCCTCAGCCCCAGCATTTT
TRBJ1-1,NA,NA,TRBV19,CASSTTGTGEEAFF,TGTGCCAGTAGTACCACAGGGACGGGGGAGGAAGCTTTCTTT
TRBJ1-1,TRBD1,few,TRBV7-9,CASSFGQGLYTEAFF,TGTGCCAGCAGCTTTGGACAGGGTCTCTACACTGAAGCTTTCTTT
TRBJ1-6,NA,NA,TRBV9,CASSVGIHDSPLHF,TGTGCCAGCAGTGTAGGGATCCACGATTCACCCCTCCACTTT
TRBJ1-4,NA,NA,TRBV5-1,CASSLASLGEKLFF,TGCGCCAGCAGCTTGGCCAGCTTGGGTGAAAAACTGTTTTTT
TRBJ1-6,NA,NA,TRBV6-5,CASSSGQNYNSPLHF,TGTGCCAGCAGCTCCGGACAGAACTATAATTCACCCCTCCACTTT
TRBJ2-7,TRBD2,NA,TRBV5-1,CASTLLALAGGGEGEQYF,TGCGCCAGCACCCTGTTGGCGCTAGCGGGAGGAGGTGAGGGCGAGCAGTACTTC